The 17 T cell receptor beta chains given below trace back to one sample, sequenced in a study of blood T cell repertoires in COVID-19 (dated by TCRdb to 2020 to 2021). Libraries were built with the immunoSEQ multiplex PCR assay. TCRdb took this table from immuneACCESS and kept in-frame rearrangements with V and J called. Such tables lack part of the clones; where checked against another copy, unresolved V genes explain under half of the gap, and the rest is unexplained. Present in this sample are about 200,000 clones, approximately 94% of which were seen just once. Approximately 0.69% of the sample goes to the ten largest clones. Sequencing was performed on peripheral blood. All receptors come from a man aged 25 to 40 with COVID-19, enrolled during active disease.

The rearrangement uses TRBV7-6 and TRBJ1-6; tentatively, D is TRBD1 (6 bases). The CDR3 length is 15 residues. Germline CDR1 reads SGHVS; CDR2 reads FNYEAQ. V was trimmed by 1 base and J by 8 bases, leaving 12 bases between them. The CDR3 spells CASSLGPGEDSPLHF. CDR3 nucleotide sequence: TGTGCCAGCAGCTTAGGTCCAGGGGAAGATTCACCCCTCCACTTT.

This chain connects TRBV6-5 to TRBJ1-5, with TRBD1 matching 7 bases. The CDR3 has 14 amino acids. V trimming: 8 bases; J trimming: 4 bases; junction bases outside the gene matches: 8. Germline V gene data show CDR1 as MNHEY and CDR2 as SVGAGI. The DNA for the CDR3 is TGTGCCAGCCAAAGGGGGCCGGGGAATCAGCCCCAGCATTTT. It specifies CASQRGPGNQPQHF.

This sequence joins TRBV18 and TRBJ1-1; D possibly corresponds to TRBD1 (5 bases). V lost 4 bases to trimming and J lost 6 bases, with 15 bases between them. CDR1 is KGHSH and CDR2 is LQKENI in the germline V gene. This CDR3 region has 14 residues. CDR3: CASSLLREGAEAFF. In DNA, the CDR3 is TGTGCCAGCTCACTACTCAGGGAAGGGGCTGAAGCTTTCTTT.

J is TRBJ2-1 and V is TRBV29-1, with D perhaps matching TRBD2 (6 bases). V lost 3 bases and J 7 bases, leaving 19 bases between the germline ends. From germline, CDR1 is SQVTM and CDR2 ANQGSEA. There are 15 residues in the CDR3. The CDR3 loop is CSVDPSSRAGNEQFF. The CDR3 DNA sequence: TGCAGCGTTGATCCCTCTAGCCGGGCGGGGAATGAGCAGTTCTTC.

The chain is built from TRBV5-1 and TRBJ2-7, with TRBD1 matching 7 bases. This CDR3 comprises 17 residues. The germline V gene has CDR1 SGHRS and CDR2 YFSETQ. V dropped 2 bases and J dropped 3; count of bases not matched to a gene: 14. CDR3 loop: CASSFGGRQGSGYEQYF. For the CDR3, the DNA is TGCGCCAGCAGCTTCGGAGGAAGACAGGGATCAGGCTACGAGCAGTACTTC.

This chain uses TRBV29-1 with TRBJ2-1; 9 bases line up with TRBD2. The CDR3 has 14 amino acids. V shed 0 bases, J shed 9 bases, and the junction held 6 bases outside the gene matches. CDR1 is SQVTM, CDR2 ANQGSEA, per germline. CDR3 DNA sequence: TGCAGCGTTGAAGATAGCGGGGGTACCTTTGAGCAGTTCTTC. As protein: CSVEDSGGTFEQFF.

This chain links TRBV6-5 with TRBJ2-7; 9 nucleotides line up with TRBD1. This CDR3 region has 15 residues. J gave up 1 base and V 5 bases, and 6 bases lay outside the gene matches. From germline, CDR1 is MNHEY and CDR2 SVGAGI. The CDR3 DNA is TGTGCCAGCAGTACGGACAGGGGATCTTCCTACGAGCAGTACTTC. It specifies CASSTDRGSSYEQYF.

The rearrangement joins TRBV5-1 to TRBJ1-4; no clear D gene. CDR1 is SGHRS and CDR2 is YFSETQ in the germline V gene. The CDR3 sequence is 13 residues long. V lost 0 bases and J 3 bases, leaving 3 bases between the germline ends. CDR3: CASSLDSNEKLFF. The DNA of the CDR3 is TGCGCCAGCAGCTTGGACTCTAATGAAAAACTGTTTTTT.

The rearrangement uses TRBV9 and TRBJ1-2; TRBD1 agrees at 9 bases. V dropped 0 bases and J dropped 4; count of bases not matched to a gene: 1. CDR3 length: 14 residues. Germline-derived CDR1 and CDR2 are SGDLS and YYNGEE. CDR3 in amino acids: CASSVGDRAYGYTF. The DNA for the CDR3 is TGTGCCAGCAGCGTAGGGGACAGGGCCTATGGCTACACCTTC.

The chain uses TRBV9 and TRBJ2-5; a possible D gene is TRBD1 (6 bases). Deletions cut 1 base from V and 4 bases from J, with 14 bases between. Germline V gene lookup returns CDR1 SGDLS and CDR2 YYNGEE. This CDR3 spans 15 amino acids. The CDR3 nucleotides are TGTGCCAGCAGCGTAACAGGGACCCGGTTAGAGACCCAGTACTTC. Amino acids: CASSVTGTRLETQYF.

The CDR3 sequence: CASSPAGGLNEKLFF. The CDR3 region has the DNA TGTGCCAGCAGCCCAGCCGGGGGGCTTAATGAAAAACTGTTTTTT. The chain joins TRBV9 to TRBJ1-4; a possible D gene is TRBD1 (6 bases). There are 15 residues in the CDR3. Germline V gene lookup returns CDR1 SGDLS and CDR2 YYNGEE. Trimming took 4 bases from V and 4 from J, leaving 14 bases between them.

This chain connects TRBV3-1 (or the pseudogene TRBV3-2) to TRBJ2-3; 13 bases agree with TRBD2. The CDR3 is 16 amino acids. V was pared by 0 bases and J by 6 bases, with 3 bases of the junction left unmatched. The V gene's germline CDR1 is LGHDT and CDR2 YNNKEL (reference sequence). The CDR3 loop is CASSQDWGLAGDTQYF. The CDR3 DNA sequence: TGTGCCAGCAGCCAAGATTGGGGACTAGCGGGGGATACGCAGTATTTT.

This chain links TRBV2 with TRBJ1-5; TRBD1 might be the D (5 bases). This CDR3 has 14 amino acids. Trimming left V 4 bases short and J 4 bases short, with 11 bases between. CDR1 is SNHLY and CDR2 is FYNNEI in the germline V gene. DNA for the CDR3: TGTGCCAGCAGTGCTCAGGGCCGAAATCAGCCCCAGCATTTT. Translation: CASSAQGRNQPQHF.

This clone was detected once. The rearrangement links TRBV11-2 to TRBJ1-1; D is possibly TRBD1 (5 bases). Germline V CDR1 and CDR2: SGHAT, FQNNGV. The CDR3 has 13 residues. Deletions cut 7 bases from V and 0 bases from J, with 9 bases between. CDR3 loop: CASIDSMNTEAFF. The CDR3 DNA reads as TGTGCCAGCATTGACAGTATGAACACTGAAGCTTTCTTT.

The sample holds one count of this clone. V is TRBV5-6 and J is TRBJ1-1, with D possibly matching TRBD1 (6 bases). Per the germline V gene, CDR1 is SGHDT and CDR2 is YYEEEE. Trimming shortened V by 3 bases and J by 8 bases, and 14 bases separated the two germline ends. This CDR3 spans 13 amino acids. CDR3 sequence: CASSSDAGTEAFF. The DNA of the CDR3 is TGTGCCAGCAGCTCCGACGCCGGGACAGAAGCTTTCTTT.

Only one count was recorded for this clone. V and J are TRBV4-1 and TRBJ1-2, with D possibly TRBD1 on 5 matching bases. CDR3 length: 16 residues. Germline V CDR1 and CDR2: MGHRA, YSYEKL. V gave up 5 bases and J gave up 2 bases, with 18 bases separating them. In nucleotides, the CDR3 is TGCGCCAGCAGCGAAACCGTTGGGGCGATGAACTATGGCTACACCTTC. Protein product: CASSETVGAMNYGYTF.

The DNA of the CDR3 is TGTGCCAGTAGTGACAGGGGGCGCGATGGCACTGAAGCTTTCTTT. It yields the protein CASSDRGRDGTEAFF. The chain joins TRBV19 to TRBJ1-1; 10 nucleotides agree with TRBD1. The V gene end was trimmed by 5 bases and the J gene end by 4 bases; junction bases not matched to a gene: 7. CDR1 is LNHDA, CDR2 SQIVND, per germline (reference sequence). CDR3 length equals 15 residues. The entire variable domain, with the rest obtained from reference TRBV19 and TRBJ1-1, is as follows: DGGITQSPKYLFRKEGQNVTLSCEQNLNHDAMYWYRQDPGQGLRLIYYSQIVNDFQKGDIAEGYSVSREKKESFPLTVTSAQKNPTAFYLCASSDRGRDGTEAFFGQGTRLTVV.